This is a list of T cell receptor beta chains from one sample in a study of T cells in Graves' hyperthyroidism and ophthalmopathy. TCRdb ran MiXCR on the multiplex PCR reads and lists one entry per CDR3 protein. The profile shows about 96,000 distinct CDR3 sequences, about half of them singletons. The sample was blood. The receptor source for this set is a woman between 35 and 50 years old with Graves' hyperthyroidism. The CDR3 runs from the conserved cysteine through the conserved F or W. The order of the fields is D gene, V gene, J gene, CDR3 length, clone size, CDR3 protein, CDR3 DNA. The D gene is left open where the match is weak. Some rows have no size entry. The others give once, few or many, or a class for an expanded clone.

-	TRBV20-1	TRBJ2-7	15	once	CSADYRDIKTYEQYF	TGCAGTGCTGACTACCGGGACATAAAGACCTACGAGCAGTACTTC
-	TRBV2	TRBJ1-6	16	few	CASSEYPSSYNSPLHF	TGTGCCAGCAGTGAATATCCCAGCTCCTATAATTCACCCCTCCACTTT
TRBD2	TRBV7-2	TRBJ2-5	14	few	CASSPLAGGKTQYF	TGTGCCAGCAGCCCTCTGGCGGGAGGCAAGACCCAGTACTTC
TRBD2	TRBV11-2	TRBJ2-7	13	-	CASSYLAGGEQYF	TGTGCCAGCAGTTACCTAGCGGGAGGCGAGCAGTACTTC
-	TRBV2	TRBJ2-5	11	-	CAGSAEETQYF	TGCGCCGGCAGTGCAGAAGAGACCCAGTACTTC
TRBD2	TRBV6-2/TRBV6-3	TRBJ2-2	19	-	CASSYSRASGRRDTGELFF	TGTGCCAGCAGTTACTCGAGAGCTAGCGGGAGGAGGGACACCGGGGAGCTGTTTTTT
-	TRBV11-1	TRBJ1-1	16	-	CASSASGQNLNTEAFF	TGTGCCAGCAGTGCTAGTGGACAGAATCTGAACACTGAAGCTTTCTTT
TRBD2	TRBV12-3/TRBV12-4	TRBJ2-5	11	-	CASSLAGGPHF	TGTGCCAGCAGTTTAGCGGGAGGGCCGCACTTC
TRBD1	TRBV29-1	TRBJ1-2	14	-	CSVGTGGGSGGYTF	TGCAGCGTAGGAACAGGGGGAGGCAGCGGAGGCTACACCTTC
-	TRBV9	TRBJ2-7	14	few	CASATRGQAYEQYF	TGTGCCAGCGCTACCCGGGGACAAGCCTACGAGCAGTACTTC
-	TRBV29-1	TRBJ2-7	10	once	CSVSSYEQYF	TGCAGCGTGAGCTCCTACGAGCAGTACTTC
TRBD1	TRBV7-3	TRBJ2-3	14	few	CASSFDRGTDTRYF	TGTGCCAGCAGCTTCGACAGGGGCACAGATACGCGGTATTTT
TRBD1	TRBV2	TRBJ1-2	13	-	CASRRGPYYGYTF	TGTGCCAGCAGAAGGGGGCCCTACTATGGCTACACCTTC
-	TRBV5-6	TRBJ2-2	15	many	CASILQDRYTGELFF	TGTGCCAGCATCTTGCAGGACAGATACACCGGGGAGCTGTTTTTT
-	TRBV29-1	TRBJ2-5	11	-	CSAGWAETQYF	TGCAGCGCCGGGTGGGCAGAGACCCAGTACTTC
-	TRBV3-1	TRBJ2-5	12	many	CASSQIGTAQYF	TGTGCCAGCAGCCAGATCGGGACGGCCCAGTACTTC
TRBD2	TRBV5-6	TRBJ2-7	15	medium-sized	CASSHTSGRTYEQYF	TGTGCCAGCAGCCACACTAGCGGGAGAACCTACGAGCAGTACTTC
-	TRBV19	TRBJ1-2	14	-	CASTQDNLERGYTF	TGTGCCAGTACCCAAGACAATTTAGAACGAGGCTACACCTTC
-	TRBV7-9	TRBJ1-5	13	-	CASSQQAPQPQHF	TGTGCCAGCAGCCAGCAGGCACCCCAGCCCCAGCATTTT
-	TRBV2	TRBJ1-2	15	-	CASSNTVSGAYGYTF	TGTGCCAGCAGTAACACAGTGTCAGGGGCCTATGGCTACACCTTC
-	TRBV7-8	TRBJ1-2	14	-	CASSFIGQHHGHTF	TGTGCCAGCAGCTTCATCGGGCAGCACCATGGTCACACCTTC
-	TRBV12-3/TRBV12-4	TRBJ1-3	14	-	CASSFGASGNTIYF	TGTGCCAGCAGTTTCGGGGCAAGTGGAAACACCATATATTTT
TRBD1	TRBV7-9	TRBJ1-4	17	many	CASSPTTRQGGNEKLFF	TGTGCCAGCAGCCCAACCACTCGACAGGGAGGGAATGAAAAACTGTTTTTT
TRBD2	TRBV7-2	TRBJ2-7	15	-	CASSSRTSGRREQYF	TGTGCCAGCAGTTCCCGGACTAGCGGGAGGCGCGAGCAGTACTTC
TRBD1	TRBV5-4	TRBJ1-5	15	-	CASSLRGLGNQPQHF	TGTGCCAGCAGCTTGAGGGGGCTTGGAAATCAGCCCCAGCATTTT
TRBD1	TRBV12-3/TRBV12-4	TRBJ2-5	15	-	CASSSQGAGGETQYF	TGTGCCAGCAGTTCCCAGGGGGCCGGAGGAGAGACCCAGTACTTC
-	TRBV20-1	TRBJ2-2	14	few	CSASGEGLTGELFF	TGCAGTGCTAGTGGTGAGGGTCTCACCGGGGAGCTGTTTTTT
TRBD2	TRBV28	TRBJ2-5	14	many	CAIEGTSGQETQYF	TGTGCCATCGAAGGGACTAGCGGGCAAGAGACCCAGTACTTC
-	TRBV5-1	TRBJ2-5	14	-	CASSAQTGGESQYF	TGTGCCAGCAGCGCCCAGACCGGGGGCGAGTCCCAGTACTTC
-	TRBV25-1	TRBJ1-2	15	-	CARRQGVFELYGYTF	TGTGCTAGACGGCAGGGCGTCTTCGAACTCTATGGCTACACCTTC
TRBD1	TRBV5-5	TRBJ1-2	15	few	CASSSGQGANNGYTF	TGTGCCAGCAGCTCGGGACAGGGGGCGAATAATGGCTACACCTTC
-	TRBV24-1	TRBJ2-3	13	many	CATSTHGKDTQYF	TGTGCCACCAGCACCCATGGGAAAGATACGCAGTATTTT
-	TRBV12-3/TRBV12-4	TRBJ2-5	14	-	CASSSGTGRETQYF	TGTGCCAGCAGTTCCGGGACGGGGAGGGAGACCCAGTACTTC